The 25 T cell receptor beta chains in this list originate from one sample, sequenced in a study of blood T cell repertoires in COVID-19. Generated by immunoSEQ multiplex PCR, the TCRdb table keeps only in-frame clones and is missing some. The data show 70,000 or so clones, roughly 87% seen once. The sequencing input was peripheral blood. Receptors were obtained from a human donor in a cohort sampled during active COVID-19.

V gene TRBV3-1 (or the pseudogene TRBV3-2) combines with J gene TRBJ2-5; D might be TRBD1 (5 bases). Trimming took off 1 base at V and 4 bases at J, with 10 bases between the two ends. CDR1 and CDR2 (germline): LGHDT, YNNKEL (reference sequence). The CDR3 is 14 residues long. The CDR3 region has the DNA TGTGCCAGCAGCCAAGGGACAACGGGAGAGACCCAGTACTTC. Protein: CASSQGTTGETQYF.

V usage is TRBV11-2 and J usage is TRBJ2-5; TRBD1 matches 7 bases. V lost 5 bases, J lost 1 base, and 10 bases stayed unmatched. Germline CDR1 SGHAT, CDR2 FQNNGV. This CDR3 contains 16 residues. CDR3 sequence reads: CASSDLGGPGQETQYF. The CDR3 DNA sequence: TGTGCCAGCAGCGACTTAGGGGGCCCGGGCCAAGAGACCCAGTACTTC.

This clone was seen only once. The V call is TRBV7-2, the J call TRBJ1-2, with D tentatively TRBD1 (5 bases). The CDR3 loop spans 13 amino acids. The V gene lost 3 bases and the J gene lost 6 bases, with 11 bases spanning the gap. The germline gives CDR1 SGHTA, CDR2 FQGNSA. Here the CDR3 reads CASSFGGGDGYTF. CDR3 bases: TGTGCCAGCAGCTTTGGCGGGGGTGATGGCTACACCTTC. The full variable domain, in which reference TRBV7-2 and TRBJ1-2 provide the parts outside the CDR3, is GAGVSQSPSNKVTEKGKDVELRCDPISGHTALYWYRQSLGQGLEFLIYFQGNSAPDKSGLPSDRFSAERTGGSVSTLTIQRTQQEDSAVYLCASSFGGGDGYTFGSGTRLTVV.

The chain is built from TRBV6-5 and TRBJ1-2; D may be TRBD1 (5 bases). CDR1 is MNHEY and CDR2 is SVGAGI in the germline V gene. The CDR3 has 15 residues. V was cut by 7 bases and J by 0 bases, with 15 bases left in between. Here the CDR3 reads CASTLGGSANYGYTF. CDR3 nucleotides: TGTGCCAGCACCTTGGGGGGATCAGCTAACTATGGCTACACCTTC.

The CDR3 sequence is CASSQEATSGTYEQYF. The CDR3 DNA sequence: TGCGCCAGCAGCCAAGAGGCGACTAGCGGGACTTACGAGCAGTACTTC. The chain carries TRBV4-3 and TRBJ2-7, with 11 bases identical to TRBD2. CDR3 size: 16 residues. Trimming took 0 bases from V and 4 from J; bases not matched to a gene: 5. From germline, CDR1 is LGHNA and CDR2 YSLEER.

This clone was recorded a few times. This chain uses TRBV27 with TRBJ2-7; D not resolved. Trimming removed 3 bases from V and 5 bases from J, with 11 bases in between. The germline gives CDR1 MNHEY, CDR2 SMNVEV (reference sequence). This CDR3 comprises 13 residues. DNA for the CDR3: TGTGCCAGCAGTTTTGCAGGCACGAACGAGCAGTACTTC. It is translated as CASSFAGTNEQYF.

J is TRBJ2-5 and V is TRBV6-2 or TRBV6-3, with D perhaps matching TRBD2 (6 bases). V lost 6 bases and J lost 1, with 12 bases in between. The V gene's germline CDR1 is MNHEY and CDR2 SVGEGT. This CDR3 is 14 amino acids long. The CDR3 spells CASSPRGVQETQYF. The CDR3 DNA is TGTGCCAGCAGCCCTCGCGGGGTCCAAGAGACCCAGTACTTC.

The CDR3, as DNA: TGTGCCAGTAACAAACAGGGAAAGGATCAGCCCCAGCATTTT. Translated, it gives CASNKQGKDQPQHF. The chain is built from TRBV19 and TRBJ1-5, with D tentatively TRBD1 (6 bases). Germline CDR1 and CDR2: LNHDA and SQIVND (reference sequence). The V end was cut by 7 bases, the J end by 5 bases, with 15 bases between. The CDR3 spans 14 residues.

This clone was detected a few times. V and J are TRBV28 and TRBJ1-6, with 7 bases lining up with TRBD1. V gave up 8 bases and J gave up 9 bases; unmatched junction bases: 4. The germline CDR1 and CDR2 sequences are MDHEN and SYDVKM. The CDR3 covers 12 residues. In DNA, the CDR3 is TGTGCCAGCGGATCAGGGGGTTCACCCCTCCACTTT. This sequence encodes CASGSGGSPLHF.

The V and J genes are TRBV19 and TRBJ1-1, with D maybe TRBD1 (6 bases). The CDR3 contains 14 residues. The V and J ends lost 6 bases and 3 bases respectively, with 14 bases between them. CDR1 LNHDA and CDR2 SQIVND come from the germline V gene (reference sequence). CDR3 protein: CASRRGAQYTEAFF. CDR3 DNA sequence: TGTGCCAGTAGGCGGGGGGCCCAATACACTGAAGCTTTCTTT. The full variable domain, in which reference TRBV19 and TRBJ1-1 provide the parts outside the CDR3, is DGGITQSPKYLFRKEGQNVTLSCEQNLNHDAMYWYRQDPGQGLRLIYYSQIVNDFQKGDIAEGYSVSREKKESFPLTVTSAQKNPTAFYLCASRRGAQYTEAFFGQGTRLTVV.

This sequence joins TRBV7-9 and TRBJ1-4; no clear D. The germline gives CDR1 SEHNR, CDR2 FQNEAQ (reference sequence). This CDR3 contains 17 residues. V was pared by 1 base and J by 4 bases, with 16 bases between. CDR3 in amino acids: CASSLEAGGISNEKLFF. CDR3 in DNA: TGTGCCAGCAGCTTAGAAGCGGGAGGCATTAGTAATGAAAAACTGTTTTTT.

The CDR3 region has the DNA TGTGCCTGGAGTGTAAACAGGGGGCGAGGAGGCTACACCTTC. Its translation: CAWSVNRGRGGYTF. The chain employs TRBV30 and TRBJ1-2; TRBD1 agrees at 9 bases. Germline V gene data show CDR1 as GTSNPN and CDR2 as SVGIG (reference sequence). V dropped 0 bases and J dropped 8; count of bases not matched to a gene: 7. The CDR3 consists of 14 residues.

J is TRBJ2-7 and V is TRBV7-9; the D gene is possibly TRBD1 (6 bases). The CDR3 covers 13 residues. V was clipped by 4 bases and J by 2 bases, with 9 bases between them. CDR1 is SEHNR and CDR2 is FQNEAQ in the germline V gene (reference sequence). This chain's CDR3 is CASSSWDTYEQYF. The CDR3 region has the DNA TGTGCCAGCAGCTCCTGGGACACCTACGAGCAGTACTTC. Filled out from reference TRBV7-9 and TRBJ2-7, the complete variable domain reads DTGVSQNPRHKITKRGQNVTFRCDPISEHNRLYWYRQTLGQGPEFLTYFQNEAQLEKSRLLSDRFSAERPKGSFSTLEIQRTEQGDSAMYLCASSSWDTYEQYFGPGTRLTVT.

The chain carries TRBV7-3 and TRBJ2-3; 11 bases line up with TRBD1. With 5 bases clipped from V and 3 bases from J, the junction kept 1 base outside the gene matches. The CDR3 is made up of 14 amino acids. Per the germline V gene, CDR1 is SGHTA and CDR2 is FQGTGA. CDR3 DNA sequence: TGTGCCAGCAGCAGGGACAGGGGGACAGATACGCAGTATTTT. Protein: CASSRDRGTDTQYF.

This chain links TRBV7-9 with TRBJ1-1, with a tentative D call TRBD1 (5 bases). CDR1 and CDR2 (germline): SEHNR, FQNEAQ (reference sequence). Trimming took off 0 bases at V and 1 base at J, with 6 bases between the two ends. This CDR3 contains 14 residues. CDR3 sequence reads: CASSLADRNTEAFF. DNA for the CDR3: TGTGCCAGCAGCTTAGCCGACAGGAACACTGAAGCTTTCTTT. The whole variable domain, remainder taken from reference TRBV7-9 and TRBJ1-1, is DTGVSQNPRHKITKRGQNVTFRCDPISEHNRLYWYRQTLGQGPEFLTYFQNEAQLEKSRLLSDRFSAERPKGSFSTLEIQRTEQGDSAMYLCASSLADRNTEAFFGQGTRLTVV.

This chain links TRBV9 with TRBJ1-4, with TRBD1 identical over 10 bases. Trimming removed 4 bases from V and 7 bases from J; junction bases left unmatched: 4. CDR1 and CDR2 (germline): SGDLS, YYNGEE. This CDR3 has 14 amino acids. As DNA, the CDR3 is TGTGCCAGCAGCCCCGGGACAGGGGTTGAAAAACTGTTTTTT. Its translation is CASSPGTGVEKLFF.

In its sample, this clone was seen once. This chain connects TRBV2 to TRBJ2-5; tentative D call: TRBD1 (5 bases). The ends were cut back, 7 bases at V and 3 bases at J, with 9 bases in the middle. CDR1 is SNHLY, CDR2 FYNNEI, per germline. The CDR3 runs 12 residues. CDR3 protein: CASKQGKETQYF. CDR3 DNA: TGTGCCAGCAAGCAGGGTAAAGAGACCCAGTACTTC.

CDR3 nucleotide sequence: TGTGCCAGCAGTTTAGGACGGGGGAGAACCTACGAGCAGTACTTC. Translating it yields CASSLGRGRTYEQYF. V and J are TRBV28 and TRBJ2-7; TRBD2 might be the D (6 bases). The CDR3 extends over 15 amino acids. The ends were cut back, 2 bases at V and 2 bases at J, with 13 bases in the middle. The V gene's germline CDR1 is MDHEN and CDR2 SYDVKM.

CDR3 DNA sequence: TGCAGCGTTCTGTGGCAGAACTACAATGAGCAGTTCTTC. Its protein is CSVLWQNYNEQFF. The rearrangement joins TRBV29-1 to TRBJ2-1, with D unresolved. This CDR3 is built from 13 residues. Germline-derived CDR1 and CDR2 are SQVTM and ANQGSEA. Trimming removed 5 bases at V and 3 bases at J, with 11 bases between.

This clone was recorded only once. The chain couples TRBV6-5 to TRBJ2-5, with 9 bases aligning to TRBD2. The CDR3 runs to 15 residues. CDR1 MNHEY and CDR2 SVGAGI come from the germline V gene. The V segment lost 6 bases and the J segment 2 bases; nucleotides outside the gene matches: 7. The CDR3 spells CASRVSSGEQETQYF. The DNA of the CDR3 is TGTGCCAGCAGGGTCTCTAGCGGGGAGCAAGAGACCCAGTACTTC.

This clone was seen once. The CDR3 sequence: CASSQAQGAVSPLHF. In nucleotides, the CDR3 is TGTGCCAGCAGCCAAGCGCAGGGGGCCGTATCACCCCTCCACTTT. The chain carries TRBV7-9 and TRBJ1-6, with 8 bases identical to TRBD1. V shed 5 bases, J shed 10 bases, and the junction held 10 bases outside the gene matches. This CDR3 is built from 15 residues. Germline V gene lookup returns CDR1 SEHNR and CDR2 FQNEAQ (reference sequence).

The J gene is TRBJ2-5, the V gene TRBV5-1; 7 nucleotides align to TRBD1. The germline V gene encodes CDR1 SGHRS and CDR2 YFSETQ. The CDR3 is 15 residues long. With V trimmed by 4 bases and J by 5 bases, 11 bases remained unmatched. CDR3 sequence: CASSIEQGTGETQYF. The CDR3 region has the DNA TGCGCCAGCAGCATAGAACAGGGGACGGGGGAGACCCAGTACTTC.

This clone showed up just once. This sequence joins TRBV7-8 and TRBJ1-3, with 8 bases lining up with TRBD1. V shed 5 bases and J 7 bases; nucleotides not matched to a gene: 4. The length of the CDR3 is 13 residues. Germline V gene lookup returns CDR1 SGHVS and CDR2 FQNEAQ. CDR3 residues: CASSINRGNTIYF. CDR3 bases: TGTGCCAGCAGCATTAACAGGGGGAACACCATATATTTT. Combining the CDR3 with reference TRBV7-8 and TRBJ1-3 gives the whole variable domain GAGVSQSPRYKVAKRGQDVALRCDPISGHVSLFWYQQALGQGPEFLTYFQNEAQLDKSGLPSDRFFAERPEGSVSTLKIQRTQQEDSAVYLCASSINRGNTIYFGEGSWLTVV.

The chain couples TRBV30 to TRBJ1-2; weak D call: TRBD1 (6 bases). The V end was cut by 2 bases, the J end by 6 bases, with 13 bases between. The germline gives CDR1 GTSNPN, CDR2 SVGIG (reference sequence). This CDR3 comprises 13 residues. CDR3 nucleotide sequence: TGTGCCTGGAGTTCGGGGCCAGGGGATGGCTACACCTTC. This gives the protein CAWSSGPGDGYTF.

The rearrangement uses TRBV30 and TRBJ2-7, with 13 bases lining up with TRBD2. Germline-derived CDR1 and CDR2 are GTSNPN and SVGIG (reference sequence). The V and J ends lost 5 bases and 3 bases, in that order; junction bases with no gene match: 7. CDR3 length equals 15 residues. CDR3 region: CAWEGLAGTNYEQYF. Here the CDR3 DNA reads TGTGCCTGGGAGGGACTAGCGGGGACTAACTACGAGCAGTACTTC.